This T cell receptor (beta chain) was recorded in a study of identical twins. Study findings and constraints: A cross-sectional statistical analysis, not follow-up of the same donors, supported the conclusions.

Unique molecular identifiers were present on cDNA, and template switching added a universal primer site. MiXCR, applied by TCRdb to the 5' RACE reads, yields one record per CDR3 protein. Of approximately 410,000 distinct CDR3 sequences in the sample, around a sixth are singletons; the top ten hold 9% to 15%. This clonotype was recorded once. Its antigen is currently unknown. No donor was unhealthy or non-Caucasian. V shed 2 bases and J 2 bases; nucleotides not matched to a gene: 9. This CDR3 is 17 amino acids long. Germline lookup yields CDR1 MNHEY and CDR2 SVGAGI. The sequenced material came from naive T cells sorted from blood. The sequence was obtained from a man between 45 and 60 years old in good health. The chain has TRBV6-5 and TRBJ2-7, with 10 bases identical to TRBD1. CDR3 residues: CASSYIPGDRGPYEQYF. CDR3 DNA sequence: TGTGCCAGCAGTTACATCCCAGGGGACAGGGGCCCCTACGAGCAGTACTTC.